This T cell receptor (beta chain) derives from a study of T cell responses to AZD1222 COVID-19 vaccine. On this clone: The antigen is unknown.

Some clones are missing from TCRdb's copy, which holds only in-frame ones; the method was immunoSEQ multiplex PCR. Seen here are some 150,000 clones, around 88% observed once, and the top ten hold approximately 3.6%. General observations from the study: None of the repertoires were sampled until the peak T cell response had passed. Dominant CD4 TCR responses targeted spike regions 160-218 and 743-854.

The receptor was isolated from an adult in good health. The specimen comprised peripheral blood, sampled on day 0 of MenACWY control vaccination.

CDR3: CASSVARLPDNEQFF. The CDR3 DNA is TGTGCCAGCAGCGTAGCGAGACTACCAGACAATGAGCAGTTCTTC. The chain recombines TRBV9 with TRBJ2-1; D perhaps matches TRBD2 (5 bases). This CDR3 region has 15 residues. Germline CDR1 SGDLS, CDR2 YYNGEE. Deletions cut 0 bases from V and 5 bases from J, with 12 bases between.